One and the same sample provided the 15 T cell receptor beta chains below, sequenced in a study of blood T cell repertoires in COVID-19. Profiled with immunoSEQ multiplex PCR; TCRdb holds only in-frame clones, not every one. The sample has a few hundred thousand clones; about 88% are singletons. Specimen: peripheral blood. Every receptor here comes from a man aged 25-45 years with active or convalescent COVID-19.

This chain connects TRBV6-2 or TRBV6-3 to TRBJ2-1; TRBD2 matches 7 bases. Unmatched junction bases numbered 6, after V lost 4 bases and J lost 6 bases. The CDR3 has 14 residues. Germline V gene data show CDR1 as MNHEY and CDR2 as SVGEGT. CDR3 sequence (DNA): TGTGCCAGCAGTTGGGCGGGAGTATCCAATGAGCAGTTCTTC. Translating gives CASSWAGVSNEQFF.

DNA for the CDR3: TGTGCCACCAATAGACAGGGGGGTTATCAGCCCCAGCATTTT. It yields the protein CATNRQGGYQPQHF. The chain couples TRBV6-5 to TRBJ1-5; 9 bases are shared with TRBD1. V was pared by 10 bases and J by 5 bases, with 9 bases of the junction left unmatched. CDR1 MNHEY and CDR2 SVGAGI come from the germline V gene. CDR3 size: 14 residues.

This rearrangement joins TRBV13 to TRBJ2-3; 9 bases map to TRBD2. Germline V gene sequence: CDR1 PRHDT, CDR2 FYEKMQ (reference sequence). This CDR3 comprises 16 residues. Germline trimming cut 1 base from V and 1 base from J; bases unmatched to any gene: 3. The CDR3 reads CASSLEASGGTDTQYF. The CDR3 coding sequence is TGTGCCAGCAGCTTAGAGGCTAGCGGGGGCACAGATACGCAGTATTTT.

This clone was seen more than once but under ten times. The chain employs TRBV7-2 and TRBJ2-5, with 8 bases matching TRBD2. The germline V gene encodes CDR1 SGHTA and CDR2 FQGNSA. V lost 5 bases to trimming and J lost 4 bases; unmatched junction nucleotides: 6. This CDR3 region has 14 residues. Here the CDR3 reads CASSGGRGGETQYF. The CDR3 DNA reads TGTGCCAGCAGCGGAGGACGGGGGGGAGAGACCCAGTACTTC.

The rearrangement joins TRBV10-2 to TRBJ1-1; the match to TRBD1 covers 9 bases. V lost 10 bases and J lost 0; bases outside the gene matches: 12. The CDR3 covers 16 residues. Germline V CDR1 and CDR2: WSHSY, SAAADI. The CDR3 DNA sequence: TGCGCCATTCGAGAGGACAGGGGAGGGTTGAACACTGAAGCTTTCTTT. This sequence encodes CAIREDRGGLNTEAFF.

This chain links TRBV6-5 with TRBJ2-7; 7 bases map to TRBD2. The length of the CDR3 is 15 residues. Germline V gene data show CDR1 as MNHEY and CDR2 as SVGAGI. With 0 bases clipped from V and 2 bases from J, the junction kept 4 bases outside the gene matches. This CDR3 is CASSYSGAGAYEQYF. The CDR3 DNA reads TGTGCCAGCAGTTACTCAGGCGCGGGGGCCTACGAGCAGTACTTC.

V is TRBV4-1 and J is TRBJ2-7; D is possibly TRBD2 (7 bases). CDR1 and CDR2 (germline): MGHRA, YSYEKL. This CDR3 spans 14 amino acids. The V end lost 1 base, the J end lost 3 bases, and 10 bases lay between the germline ends. The chain's CDR3 is CASSQGRGGYEQYF. In DNA form, the CDR3 reads TGCGCCAGCAGCCAAGGAAGGGGGGGCTACGAGCAGTACTTC.

The V call is TRBV20-1, the J call TRBJ1-1; D uncertain. V was pared by 3 bases and J by 4 bases, with 15 bases between. The CDR3 spans 14 residues. Germline CDR1 reads DFQATT; CDR2 reads SNEGSKA (reference sequence). This CDR3 reads CSASPRVSSTEAFF. For the CDR3, the DNA is TGCAGTGCTAGTCCGAGGGTGTCAAGCACTGAAGCTTTCTTT.

The V call is TRBV7-9, the J call TRBJ2-2, with D hard to call. This CDR3 is built from 13 residues. Germline V gene lookup returns CDR1 SEHNR and CDR2 FQNEAQ (reference sequence). V was trimmed by 3 bases and J by 6 bases, leaving 8 bases between them. CDR3 amino acids: CASSFVPPGELFF. The CDR3 nucleotides are TGTGCCAGCAGCTTCGTCCCCCCCGGGGAGCTGTTTTTT.

The CDR3 coding sequence is TGTGCCAGCAGTGAACCAGGCTACGAGCAGTACTTC. Translated: CASSEPGYEQYF. The chain carries TRBV6-1 and TRBJ2-7; D remains unclear. Germline V gives CDR1 MNHNS, CDR2 SASEGT. V lost 2 bases to trimming and J lost 3 bases, with 5 bases between them. This CDR3 contains 12 residues.

The CDR3 nucleotides are TGTGCCTCCGGGACTAGCGCTTCCTACAATGAGCAGTTCTTC. Protein sequence: CASGTSASYNEQFF. The V call is TRBV18, the J call TRBJ2-1, with 10 bases fitting TRBD2. Germline V gene data show CDR1 as KGHSH and CDR2 as LQKENI. The CDR3 is 14 amino acids. Unmatched junction bases numbered 5, after V lost 11 bases and J lost 1 base.

This clone showed up just once. The chain is built from TRBV7-2 and TRBJ1-1; 7 bases agree with TRBD1. The CDR3 extends over 15 amino acids. Germline V lookup: CDR1 SGHTA, CDR2 FQGNSA. The V gene end was trimmed by 4 bases and the J gene end by 0 bases; junction bases not matched to a gene: 5. CDR3 sequence (DNA): TGTGCCAGCAGCTCTCTGGGACAGTTGAACACTGAAGCTTTCTTT. It codes for CASSSLGQLNTEAFF.

This clone has only a few counts. V and J are TRBV7-2 and TRBJ2-1; maybe TRBD2 (7 bases). CDR3 length: 16 residues. The V gene lost 0 bases and the J gene lost 6 bases, with 15 bases spanning the gap. CDR1 and CDR2 (germline): SGHTA, FQGNSA. The CDR3 DNA is TGTGCCAGCAGCTTAGCTCCTTTCGCGGGGGCCAATGAGCAGTTCTTC. Translation gives CASSLAPFAGANEQFF.

Details on this clone: This sample includes further DNA sequences coding for the same CDR3. This chain links TRBV18 with TRBJ2-7; TRBD2 matches at 8 bases. Unmatched junction bases numbered 4, after V lost 3 bases and J lost 3 bases. Per the germline V gene, CDR1 is KGHSH and CDR2 is LQKENI. This CDR3 contains 14 residues. The CDR3 loop reads CASSPSGGIYEQYF. CDR3 bases: TGTGCCAGCTCACCCAGCGGGGGCATCTACGAGCAGTACTTC.

V and J are TRBV7-7 and TRBJ2-1, with a possible D match to TRBD2 (6 bases). V lost 1 base and J 5 bases, leaving 12 bases between the germline ends. CDR1 and CDR2 (germline): SSHAT, FNYEAQ (reference sequence). This CDR3 comprises 15 residues. In nucleotides, the CDR3 is TGTGCCAGCAGCTTAGTTGACGGGGGTAACAATGAGCAGTTCTTC. This sequence encodes CASSLVDGGNNEQFF.